A single sample is the source of the 15 T cell receptor beta chains below, sequenced in a study of T-cell memory formation after mild COVID-19. TCRdb independently ran MiXCR on the 5' RACE reads; one entry per CDR3 protein. Here the sample spans more than 350,000 distinct CDR3 sequences, about 21% being singletons. Material: PBMCs or a T cell subset sorted from them (not recorded which). Every receptor here comes from an adult woman who had mild COVID-19 (a few samples of this study predate the infection). Cell type and time point are not known.

This clonotype was observed a few times. V is TRBV7-9 and J is TRBJ2-1; TRBD1 might be the D (7 bases). Germline CDR1 is SEHNR and CDR2 is FQNEAQ (reference sequence). Trimming stripped 2 bases from V and 8 bases from J, with 10 bases between. CDR3 length equals 13 residues. The CDR3 region is CASSLIRGDEQFF. CDR3 nucleotide sequence: TGTGCCAGCAGCTTAATCAGGGGGGATGAGCAGTTCTTC.

The V gene is TRBV30, the J gene TRBJ2-7, with 7 nucleotides matching TRBD1. CDR3 length: 14 amino acids. Germline values: CDR1 GTSNPN, CDR2 SVGIG (reference sequence). The V and J ends lost 2 bases and 6 bases, in that order; junction bases with no gene match: 10. The CDR3 loop is CAWSSTGFLAEQYF. The DNA of the CDR3 is TGTGCCTGGAGTTCGACAGGGTTCCTGGCCGAGCAGTACTTC.

The table lists this clonotype with many counts. The chain employs TRBV2 and TRBJ2-5; D uncertain. Per germline, CDR1 SNHLY and CDR2 FYNNEI. Trimming took 2 bases from V and 2 from J, leaving 12 bases between them. This CDR3 has 15 amino acids. The CDR3 loop reads CASSEPPPRQETQYF. CDR3 nucleotides: TGTGCCAGCAGTGAACCCCCCCCAAGACAAGAGACCCAGTACTTC.

The rearrangement uses TRBV2 and TRBJ2-1; TRBD2 might be the D (5 bases). Trimming shortened V by 6 bases and J by 0 bases, and 9 bases separated the two germline ends. This CDR3 has 14 amino acids. From germline, CDR1 is SNHLY and CDR2 FYNNEI. The CDR3 loop is CASRGGGSYNEQFF. The CDR3, as DNA: TGTGCCAGCAGAGGCGGAGGCTCCTACAATGAGCAGTTCTTC.

The chain uses TRBV20-1 and TRBJ1-1, with D unresolved. Trimming took 3 bases from V and 0 from J, leaving 11 bases between them. The length of the CDR3 is 14 residues. Germline lookup yields CDR1 DFQATT and CDR2 SNEGSKA (reference sequence). CDR3 region: CSASQTPMNTEAFF. In DNA, the CDR3 is TGCAGTGCTAGTCAGACACCTATGAACACTGAAGCTTTCTTT.

This clonotype has only one observation. The V call is TRBV7-2, the J call TRBJ1-1, with TRBD1 identical over 12 bases. CDR3 length: 17 amino acids. V dropped 5 bases and J dropped 1; count of bases not matched to a gene: 8. From germline, CDR1 is SGHTA and CDR2 FQGNSA. CDR3 sequence: CASSARDRGLGNTEAFF. The DNA of the CDR3 is TGTGCCAGCAGCGCCCGGGACAGGGGGCTAGGGAACACTGAAGCTTTCTTT.

The rearrangement joins TRBV5-1 to TRBJ1-2; D call uncertain. Germline CDR1 SGHRS, CDR2 YFSETQ. The CDR3 is 12 amino acids. Trimming removed 0 bases at V and 6 bases at J, with 6 bases between. Here the CDR3 DNA reads TGCGCCAGCAGCTTGGGGCCCGATGGCTACACCTTC. Its translation is CASSLGPDGYTF.

This clonotype was observed a few times. The chain couples TRBV9 to TRBJ2-1; D is unresolved. The V gene lost 1 base and the J gene lost 5 bases, with 10 bases spanning the gap. This CDR3 is built from 14 residues. CDR1 and CDR2 (germline): SGDLS, YYNGEE. The CDR3 region is CASSVHWINNEQFF. The CDR3, as DNA: TGTGCCAGCAGCGTACATTGGATCAACAATGAGCAGTTCTTC. The variable domain in full, completed from reference TRBV9 and TRBJ2-1, reads DSGVTQTPKHLITATGQRVTLRCSPRSGDLSVYWYQQSLDQGLQFLIQYYNGEERAKGNILERFSAQQFPDLHSELNLSSLELGDSALYFCASSVHWINNEQFFGPGTRLTVL.

This clonotype has just a few counts. The DNA for the CDR3 is TGTGCCAGCAGCGTAGCCCCGGGACAGGGGACAGATACGCAGTATTTT. Translating it yields CASSVAPGQGTDTQYF. The chain couples TRBV9 to TRBJ2-3; 10 bases agree with TRBD1. CDR1 and CDR2 (germline): SGDLS, YYNGEE. The CDR3 totals 16 residues. The V gene end was trimmed by 0 bases and the J gene end by 3 bases; junction bases not matched to a gene: 4. The full variable domain, its missing parts supplied by reference TRBV9 and TRBJ2-3, is DSGVTQTPKHLITATGQRVTLRCSPRSGDLSVYWYQQSLDQGLQFLIQYYNGEERAKGNILERFSAQQFPDLHSELNLSSLELGDSALYFCASSVAPGQGTDTQYFGPGTRLTVL.

The chain uses TRBV12-3 or TRBV12-4 and TRBJ2-5; no clear D. This CDR3 comprises 13 residues. V was pared by 4 bases and J by 2 bases, with 8 bases between. CDR3 loop: CASSSTSQETQYF. The CDR3 nucleotides are TGTGCCAGCAGTTCAACATCGCAAGAGACCCAGTACTTC.

The rearrangement joins TRBV12-3 or TRBV12-4 to TRBJ2-1, with 7 bases identical to TRBD2. The CDR3 runs 14 residues. The V segment lost 6 bases and the J segment 3 bases; nucleotides outside the gene matches: 5. CDR3 residues: CASSHLAVYNEQFF. The CDR3 coding sequence is TGTGCCAGCAGCCACCTAGCGGTCTACAATGAGCAGTTCTTC.

There are a few counts of this clonotype. This chain links TRBV4-2 with TRBJ2-7; 10 bases are a match to TRBD2. Germline-derived CDR1 and CDR2 are LGHNA and YNFKEQ. The CDR3 spans 15 residues. After removal of 3 bases from V and 1 base from J, the junction contained 3 bases not matched to a gene. This chain's CDR3 is CASSQGTSESYEQYF. For the CDR3, the DNA is TGTGCCAGCAGCCAGGGGACTAGCGAGTCCTACGAGCAGTACTTC.

There are many counts of this clonotype. In nucleotides, the CDR3 is TGTGCCAGCAGCCCGGGGTTGGGGAACTATGGCTACACCTTC. As protein: CASSPGLGNYGYTF. This sequence joins TRBV7-2 and TRBJ1-2; no reliable D call. Germline CDR1 reads SGHTA; CDR2 reads FQGNSA. The CDR3 sequence is 14 residues long. Trimming took off 5 bases at V and 2 bases at J, with 12 bases between the two ends.

The V and J genes are TRBV29-1 and TRBJ2-6, with 10 bases fitting TRBD1. The CDR3 consists of 16 residues. Per the germline V gene, CDR1 is SQVTM and CDR2 is ANQGSEA. The trim removed 6 bases at V and 0 bases at J, leaving 5 bases unmatched. CDR3 in DNA: TGCAGCGTCAGAGGGGACAGGGGCTCTGGGGCCAACGTCCTGACTTTC. Translated: CSVRGDRGSGANVLTF.

The rearrangement links TRBV11-2 to TRBJ2-3; 11 bases align to TRBD2. The germline V gene encodes CDR1 SGHAT and CDR2 FQNNGV. J lost 1 base, V lost 6 bases, and 9 bases had no gene match. CDR3 length: 17 amino acids. CDR3 coding DNA: TGTGCCAGCAGGAAATTTAGCGGGGGGGCTGGCACAGATACGCAGTATTTT. Amino acids: CASRKFSGGAGTDTQYF.